Listed here is a single TCR beta chain. The antigen remains unidentified. This sample stems from a study of chemoradiotherapy in HPV16-positive cancers. For the study at large: Functional T-cell assays on two HPV16-positive patients' cells defined candidate HPV-specific clones and common TCR motifs.

Some clones are missing from TCRdb's copy, which holds only in-frame ones; the method was immunoSEQ multiplex PCR. Among about 3,500 clones listed, approximately 93% were seen once. Germline CDR1 is LNHDA and CDR2 is SQIVND (reference sequence). The CDR3 has 17 amino acids. The J segment lost 5 bases and the V segment lost 4 bases, leaving 12 bases of the junction unmatched. Study results and limitations: For HPV16-positive patients, expanding HPV-responsive T cells associated with longer recurrence-free survival. Functional assays defining HPV-specific T cells used only a couple of HPV16-positive patients. Candidate HPV-specific clones and E7-related TCR motifs grew in tumor during treatment.

This receptor was taken from a human donor with HPV-associated anogenital cancer. The genes are TRBV19 and TRBJ1-5; 9 bases match TRBD1. The specimen was tumor tissue, collected from a patient who underwent chemoradiotherapy. The DNA for the CDR3 is TGTGCCAGTAGTACCAAAAGACAGGGGGTTTTCGATCAGCCCCAGCATTTT. It translates to CASSTKRQGVFDQPQHF.